This note documents a single T cell receptor beta chain sequence. These data come from a study of CD8 T cells in Susac syndrome. The RNA input was about 0.45 to 1 ug, and it was reverse transcribed with random hexamers. TCR beta CDR3 was amplified by immunoSEQ covering 54 Vbeta and 13 Jbeta. TCRdb recomputed calls from the immunoSEQ multiplex PCR reads with MiXCR, one row per CDR3 protein. The sample has some 80,000 distinct CDR3 sequences; 94% are singletons. Sequencing of TCR beta, carried out with a high-throughput approach, was applied to CD8+ and CD4+ T cells from the blood. Controls were drawn from healthy donors and were matched for age and sex. This CDR3 has 15 residues. V gave up 5 bases and J gave up 7 bases; unmatched junction bases: 16. Germline CDR1 reads SQVTM; CDR2 reads ANQGSEA.

The V and J genes are TRBV29-1 and TRBJ1-2; TRBD1 matches 7 bases. The sample consisted of CD8+ T cells from PBMCs. The sequence was obtained from a human donor in good health. CDR3 nucleotides: TGCAGCGTTCTCCTGGGGACAGCCCATAGTAGTGGCTACACCTTC. Amino acid sequence: CSVLLGTAHSSGYTF.